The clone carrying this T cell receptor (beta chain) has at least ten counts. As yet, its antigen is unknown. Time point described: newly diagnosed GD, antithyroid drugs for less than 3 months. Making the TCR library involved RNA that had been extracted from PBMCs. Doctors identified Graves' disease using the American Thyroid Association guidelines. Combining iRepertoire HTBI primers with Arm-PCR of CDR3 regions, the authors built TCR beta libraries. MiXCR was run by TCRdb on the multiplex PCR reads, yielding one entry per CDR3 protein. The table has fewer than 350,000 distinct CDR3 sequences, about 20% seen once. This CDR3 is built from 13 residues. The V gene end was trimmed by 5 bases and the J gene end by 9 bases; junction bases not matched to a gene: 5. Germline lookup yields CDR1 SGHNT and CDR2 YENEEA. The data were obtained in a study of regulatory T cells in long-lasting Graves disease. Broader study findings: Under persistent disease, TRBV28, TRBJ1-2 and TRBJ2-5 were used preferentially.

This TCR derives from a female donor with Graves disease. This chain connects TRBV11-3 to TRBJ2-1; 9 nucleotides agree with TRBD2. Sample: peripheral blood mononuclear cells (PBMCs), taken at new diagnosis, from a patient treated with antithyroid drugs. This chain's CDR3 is CASSPGLAPEQFF. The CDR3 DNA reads TGTGCCAGCAGCCCGGGACTAGCTCCTGAGCAGTTCTTC.